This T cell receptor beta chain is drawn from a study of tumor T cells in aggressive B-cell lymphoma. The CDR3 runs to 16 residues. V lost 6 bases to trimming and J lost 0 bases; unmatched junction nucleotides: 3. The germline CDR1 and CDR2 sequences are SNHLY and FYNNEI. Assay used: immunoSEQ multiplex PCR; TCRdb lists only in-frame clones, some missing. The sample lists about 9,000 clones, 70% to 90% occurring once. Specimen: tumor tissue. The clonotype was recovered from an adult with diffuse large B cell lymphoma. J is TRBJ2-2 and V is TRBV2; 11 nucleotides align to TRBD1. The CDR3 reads CASSGTGGPNTGELFF. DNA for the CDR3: TGTGCCAGCAGCGGGACAGGGGGTCCGAACACCGGGGAGCTGTTTTTT.